This passage covers 4 T cell receptor beta chains from one sample sequenced in a study of blood T cell repertoires in COVID-19. Generated by immunoSEQ multiplex PCR, the TCRdb table keeps only in-frame clones and is missing some. This sample yields 200,000 or so clones, of which nearly 85% are seen a single time; about 5% belongs to the top ten. The sequenced material came from peripheral blood. The receptors shown here come from a woman in her 30s with acute or convalescent COVID-19.

This chain links TRBV24-1 with TRBJ1-1; weak D call: TRBD1 (5 bases). This CDR3 has 13 amino acids. The V end was cut by 2 bases, the J end by 6 bases, with 9 bases between. Per the germline V gene, CDR1 is KGHDR and CDR2 is SFDVKD. The CDR3 spells CATSDSGGAEAFF. Here the CDR3 DNA reads TGTGCCACCAGTGATTCCGGGGGTGCTGAAGCTTTCTTT.

J is TRBJ1-2 and V is TRBV5-5; 8 positions match TRBD1. Germline V CDR1 and CDR2: SGHKS, YYEKEE (reference sequence). This CDR3 contains 12 residues. With V trimmed by 4 bases and J by 8 bases, 4 bases remained unmatched. CDR3 nucleotides: TGTGCCAGCAGCAAACAGGGGGGAGGCTACACCTTC. It codes for CASSKQGGGYTF.

This chain uses TRBV29-1 with TRBJ2-1; the D gene is possibly TRBD1 (6 bases). Germline V gene data show CDR1 as SQVTM and CDR2 as ANQGSEA. The germline V and J ends were trimmed by 5 bases and 5 bases, with 13 bases remaining between them. The CDR3 runs to 13 residues. The CDR3 region has the DNA TGCAGCGTTAGCAGGGGCGGAAACAATGAGCAGTTCTTC. Residues: CSVSRGGNNEQFF.

The V call is TRBV27, the J call TRBJ1-1, with a possible D match to TRBD1 (6 bases). This CDR3 has 14 residues. V lost 4 bases and J lost 1, with 10 bases in between. CDR1 is MNHEY, CDR2 SMNVEV, per germline (reference sequence). The CDR3 spells CASSSGATNTEAFF. The CDR3 nucleotides read TGTGCCAGCAGTTCAGGGGCAACGAACACTGAAGCTTTCTTT.